One and the same sample provided the 5 T cell receptor beta chains below, sequenced in a study of shared clonotypes between healthy human individuals. Sequenced by immunoSEQ multiplex PCR; TCRdb stores in-frame clones only, minus some. The table records about 2.1 million clones, 93% of them present only once. The naive CD8 population came from CD45RO-negative cells selected for CCR7, without terminally differentiated effector memory CD45RA+ cells. Sequencing was done on a sample of naive CD8+ T cells from PBMCs. The receptors were sampled from a young man in good health. Some clones in this sample may be carry-over from other donors' samples.

The V gene is TRBV27, the J gene TRBJ2-5; either TRBD1 or TRBD2 may supply D (7 bases each). V gave up 8 bases and J gave up 5 bases, with 24 bases separating them. The V gene's germline CDR1 is MNHEY and CDR2 SMNVEV (reference sequence). The CDR3 consists of 16 residues. CDR3 DNA: TGTGCCAGCTCGGGCGGGAGAGGGGGCTTAGTGGAGACCCAGTACTTC. Translated, it gives CASSGGRGGLVETQYF.

The V and J genes are TRBV19 and TRBJ1-5, with 9 bases matching TRBD1. This CDR3 region has 15 residues. The ends lost 5 bases at V and 5 bases at J; junction bases unmatched: 7. The V gene's germline CDR1 is LNHDA and CDR2 SQIVND (reference sequence). The DNA of the CDR3 is TGTGCCAGTAGTGGGGACAGGGACCCGGATCAGCCCCAGCATTTT. Translating it yields CASSGDRDPDQPQHF.

This chain connects TRBV6-4 to TRBJ2-1, with 10 positions matching TRBD2. CDR1 MRHNA and CDR2 SNTAGT come from the germline V gene. The trim removed 2 bases at V and 3 bases at J, leaving 4 bases unmatched. The CDR3 consists of 16 residues. The CDR3 DNA is TGTGCCAGCAGTGACCTAAGCGGGAGGGGCTACAATGAGCAGTTCTTC. It codes for CASSDLSGRGYNEQFF.

V gene TRBV19 combines with J gene TRBJ1-5; D remains unclear. V shed 3 bases and J shed 5 bases, with 8 bases lying between them. Germline lookup yields CDR1 LNHDA and CDR2 SQIVND (reference sequence). This CDR3 is built from 13 residues. The CDR3 region is CASSIKVYQPQHF. CDR3 nucleotide sequence: TGTGCCAGTAGTATTAAGGTCTATCAGCCCCAGCATTTT.

The gene calls are TRBV14 and TRBJ2-3, with 8 bases lining up with TRBD1. The germline gives CDR1 SGHDN, CDR2 FVKESK. V was clipped by 2 bases and J by 3 bases; unmatched bases: 7. This CDR3 contains 16 residues. The CDR3 DNA sequence: TGTGCCAGCAGCCAATGGGGGACAGGAGCTACAGATACGCAGTATTTT. It translates to CASSQWGTGATDTQYF.